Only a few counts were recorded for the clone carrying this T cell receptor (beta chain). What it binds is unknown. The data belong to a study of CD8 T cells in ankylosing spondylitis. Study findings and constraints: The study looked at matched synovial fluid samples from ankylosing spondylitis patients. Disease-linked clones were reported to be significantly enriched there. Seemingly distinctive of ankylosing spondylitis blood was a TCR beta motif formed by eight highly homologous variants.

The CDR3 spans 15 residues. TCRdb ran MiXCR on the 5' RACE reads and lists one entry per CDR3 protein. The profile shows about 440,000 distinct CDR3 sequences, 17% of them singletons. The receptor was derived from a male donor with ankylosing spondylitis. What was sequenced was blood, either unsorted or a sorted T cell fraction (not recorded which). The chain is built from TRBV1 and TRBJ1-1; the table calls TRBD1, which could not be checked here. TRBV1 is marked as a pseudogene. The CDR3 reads CTSSQPDRGNTEAFF. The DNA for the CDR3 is TGCACCAGCAGCCAACCGGACAGGGGCAACACTGAAGCTTTCTTT.